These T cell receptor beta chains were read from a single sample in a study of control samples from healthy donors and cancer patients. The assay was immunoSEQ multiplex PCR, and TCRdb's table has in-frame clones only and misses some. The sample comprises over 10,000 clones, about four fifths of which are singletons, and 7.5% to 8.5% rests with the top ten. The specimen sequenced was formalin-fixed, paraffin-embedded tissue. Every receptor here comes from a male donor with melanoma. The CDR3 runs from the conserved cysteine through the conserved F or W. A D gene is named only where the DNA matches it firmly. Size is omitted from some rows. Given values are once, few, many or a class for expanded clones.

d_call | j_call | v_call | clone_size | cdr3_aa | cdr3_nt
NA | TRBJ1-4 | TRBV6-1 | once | CASSEVGEKLFF | TGTGCCAGCAGTGAAGTGGGTGAAAAACTGTTTTTT
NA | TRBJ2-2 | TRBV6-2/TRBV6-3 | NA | CASSRRRDSDTGELFF | TGTGCCAGCAGCCGACGGAGGGACTCAGACACCGGGGAGCTGTTTTTT
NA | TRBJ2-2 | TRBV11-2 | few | CASSSGWGTGELFF | TGTGCCAGCAGCTCAGGCTGGGGGACCGGGGAGCTGTTTTTT
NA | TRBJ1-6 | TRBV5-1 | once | CASSHRPLHF | TGCGCCAGCAGCCACCGGCCCCTCCACTTT
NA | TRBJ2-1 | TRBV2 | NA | CASSPPGTLQPGIF | TGTGCCAGCAGCCCCCCGGGCACTCTCCAACCCGGGATCTTC
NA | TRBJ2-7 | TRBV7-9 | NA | CASSPPPGQIEQYF | TGTGCCAGCAGCCCTCCCCCGGGACAAATAGAGCAGTACTTC
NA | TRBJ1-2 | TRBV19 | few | CASISTGTPGYTF | TGTGCCAGTATCTCCACCGGGACACCCGGCTACACCTTC
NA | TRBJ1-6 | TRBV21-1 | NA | CASSKVVGLNSPLHF | TGTGCCAGCAGCAAAGTAGTAGGGCTTAATTCACCCCTCCACTTT
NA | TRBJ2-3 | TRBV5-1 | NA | CASSLAVSRGTDTQYF | TGCGCCAGCAGCTTGGCTGTTAGCCGAGGCACAGATACGCAGTATTTT
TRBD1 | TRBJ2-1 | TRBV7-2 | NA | CASSRDRGRNEQFF | TGTGCCAGCAGCCGGGACAGGGGAAGGAATGAGCAGTTCTTC
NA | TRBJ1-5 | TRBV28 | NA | CASSLIRGGNQPQHF | TGTGCCAGCAGTTTAATTCGGGGCGGGAATCAGCCCCAGCATTTT
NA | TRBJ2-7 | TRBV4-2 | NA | CASSQAVGNRQVIPVEQYF | TGTGCCAGCAGCCAAGCCGTGGGAAATCGGCAGGTTATCCCTGTCGAGCAGTACTTC
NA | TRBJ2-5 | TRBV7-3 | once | CASSPTGSETQYF | TGTGCCAGCAGCCCCACAGGGTCAGAGACCCAGTACTTC
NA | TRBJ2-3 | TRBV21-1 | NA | CASSSGGKDTQYF | TGTGCCAGCAGCAGTGGGGGTAAAGATACGCAGTATTTT